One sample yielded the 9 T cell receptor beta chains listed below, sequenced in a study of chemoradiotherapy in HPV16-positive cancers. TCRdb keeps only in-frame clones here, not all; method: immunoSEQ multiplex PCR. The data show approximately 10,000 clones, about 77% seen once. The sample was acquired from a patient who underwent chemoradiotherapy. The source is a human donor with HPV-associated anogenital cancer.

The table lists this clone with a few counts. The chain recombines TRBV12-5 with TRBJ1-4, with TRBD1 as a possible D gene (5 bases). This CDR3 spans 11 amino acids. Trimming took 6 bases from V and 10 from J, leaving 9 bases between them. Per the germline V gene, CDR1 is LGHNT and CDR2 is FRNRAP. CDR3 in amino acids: CASGNGGKLFF. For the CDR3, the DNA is TGTGCTAGTGGGAACGGGGGAAAACTGTTTTTT. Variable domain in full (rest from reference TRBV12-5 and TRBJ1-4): DARVTQTPRHKVTEMGQEVTMRCQPILGHNTVFWYRQTMMQGLELLAYFRNRAPLDDSGMPKDRFSAEMPDATLATLKIQPSEPRDSAVYFCASGNGGKLFFGSGTQLSVL.

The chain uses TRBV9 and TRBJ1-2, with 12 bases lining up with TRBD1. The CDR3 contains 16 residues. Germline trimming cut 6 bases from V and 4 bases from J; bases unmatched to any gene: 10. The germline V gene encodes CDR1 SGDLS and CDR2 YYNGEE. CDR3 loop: CASTTGTGGATYGYTF. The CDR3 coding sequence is TGTGCCAGCACCACCGGGACAGGGGGCGCAACCTATGGCTACACCTTC.

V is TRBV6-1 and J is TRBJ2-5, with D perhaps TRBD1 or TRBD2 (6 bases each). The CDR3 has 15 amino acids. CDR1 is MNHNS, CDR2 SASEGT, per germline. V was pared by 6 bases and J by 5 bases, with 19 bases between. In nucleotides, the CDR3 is TGTGCCAGCAGCAGCACGAGGGGGGTGGGGGAGACCCAGTACTTC. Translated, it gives CASSSTRGVGETQYF.

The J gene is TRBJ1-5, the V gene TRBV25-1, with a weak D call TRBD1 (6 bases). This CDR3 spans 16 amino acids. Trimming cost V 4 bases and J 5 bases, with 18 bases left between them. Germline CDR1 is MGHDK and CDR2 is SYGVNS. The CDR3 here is CASSGGYRDYDQPQHF. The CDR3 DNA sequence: TGTGCCAGCAGTGGGGGGTACAGGGACTATGATCAGCCCCAGCATTTT.

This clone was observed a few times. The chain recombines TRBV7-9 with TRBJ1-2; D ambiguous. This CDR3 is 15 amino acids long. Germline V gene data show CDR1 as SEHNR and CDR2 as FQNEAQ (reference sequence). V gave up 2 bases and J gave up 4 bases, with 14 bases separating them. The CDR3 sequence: CASSLNVGPSYGYTF. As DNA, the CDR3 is TGTGCCAGCAGCTTAAATGTTGGACCGAGCTATGGCTACACCTTC.

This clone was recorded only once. CDR3 sequence: CAIPRGSFQYF. The CDR3 DNA sequence: TGTGCCATTCCGAGGGGCTCCTTTCAGTATTTT. The J gene is TRBJ2-3, the V gene TRBV7-2; tentatively, D is TRBD1 or TRBD2 (5 bases each). The CDR3 consists of 11 residues. Per the germline V gene, CDR1 is SGHTA and CDR2 is FQGNSA. V gave up 10 bases and J gave up 12 bases, with 17 bases separating them.

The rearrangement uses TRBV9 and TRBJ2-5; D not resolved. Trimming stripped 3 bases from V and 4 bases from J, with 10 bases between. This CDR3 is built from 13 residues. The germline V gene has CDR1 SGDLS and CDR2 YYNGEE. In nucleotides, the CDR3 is TGTGCCAGCAGCGCCCCCCTAGGAGAGACCCAGTACTTC. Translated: CASSAPLGETQYF.

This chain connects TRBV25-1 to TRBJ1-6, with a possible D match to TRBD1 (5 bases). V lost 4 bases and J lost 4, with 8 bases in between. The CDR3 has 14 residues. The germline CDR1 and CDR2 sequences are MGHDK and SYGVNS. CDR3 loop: CASSGAGYNSPLHF. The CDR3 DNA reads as TGTGCCAGCAGTGGCGCAGGGTATAATTCACCCCTCCACTTT.

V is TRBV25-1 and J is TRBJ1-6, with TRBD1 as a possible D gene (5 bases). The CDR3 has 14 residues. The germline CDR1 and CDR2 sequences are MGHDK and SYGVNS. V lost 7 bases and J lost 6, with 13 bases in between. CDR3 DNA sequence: TGTGCCAGCAACGAAGCAGGGCGTAATTCACCCCTCCACTTT. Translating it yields CASNEAGRNSPLHF.